This entry lists 26 T cell receptor beta chains sequenced from one sample in a study of T cells in tumors after PD-1 blockade. Sequencing used immunoSEQ multiplex PCR; TCRdb keeps in-frame clones, though not all of them. The sample lists about 34,000 clones, around 73% seen once, with around 43% in the top ten. This specimen consisted of PBMCs, obtained after anti-PD-1 treatment. The source is a human donor with basal cell carcinoma.

The rearrangement links TRBV11-3 to TRBJ1-1; D remains unclear. This CDR3 contains 13 residues. CDR1 and CDR2 from the germline V gene are SGHNT and YENEEA. Trimming took off 0 bases at V and 1 base at J, with 3 bases between the two ends. The CDR3 bases are TGTGCCAGCAGCTTAGACCAGAACACTGAAGCTTTCTTT. Translation gives CASSLDQNTEAFF.

This clone was observed a few times. The rearrangement links TRBV30 to TRBJ1-5, with D possibly matching TRBD1 (6 bases). CDR3 length: 15 amino acids. Germline V gene lookup returns CDR1 GTSNPN and CDR2 SVGIG (reference sequence). Trimming removed 2 bases from V and 5 bases from J, with 16 bases in between. CDR3 nucleotides: TGTGCCTGGAGTTCCTGGGGGGCAGGCGATCAGCCCCAGCATTTT. This sequence encodes CAWSSWGAGDQPQHF.

This chain joins TRBV12-5 and TRBJ1-5; D unclear. The CDR3 sequence is 15 residues long. Germline-derived CDR1 and CDR2 are LGHNT and FRNRAP. With 3 bases removed from V and 6 bases from J, the gap between germline ends came to 15 bases. CDR3 sequence (DNA): TGTGCTAGTGGTTTCTCCACGCCTCGTGGTCAGCCCCAGCATTTT. Translation gives CASGFSTPRGQPQHF.

This clone was picked up a small number of times. DNA for the CDR3: TGTGCCAGCAGCATAGACCCCAGTAAGGAGACCCAGTACTTC. Its translation: CASSIDPSKETQYF. The V gene is TRBV7-3, the J gene TRBJ2-5; D remains unclear. Germline loops: CDR1 SGHTA, CDR2 FQGTGA. Trimming cost V 5 bases and J 5 bases, with 15 bases left between them. The length of the CDR3 is 14 residues.

This clone was detected many times. The CDR3: CASSWGLAPQETQYF. CDR3 nucleotide sequence: TGCGCCAGCAGCTGGGGACTAGCGCCTCAAGAGACCCAGTACTTC. The rearrangement joins TRBV5-1 to TRBJ2-5, with 10 bases that match TRBD2. The J segment lost 2 bases and the V segment lost 3 bases, leaving 4 bases of the junction unmatched. Germline CDR1 SGHRS, CDR2 YFSETQ. This CDR3 has 15 amino acids. Looking up the rest from reference TRBV5-1 and TRBJ2-5 gives the full variable domain: KAGVTQTPRYLIKTRGQQVTLSCSPISGHRSVSWYQQTPGQGLQFLFEYFSETQRNKGNFPGRFSGRQFSNSRSEMNVSTLELGDSALYLCASSWGLAPQETQYFGPGTRLLVL.

This chain joins TRBV12-3 or TRBV12-4 and TRBJ2-5, with D unresolved. V lost 3 bases, J lost 1 base, and 6 bases lay in between. The CDR3 is 13 residues long. CDR3 DNA: TGTGCCAGCAGTTTGAACAGCCAAGAGACCCAGTACTTC. Its protein product is CASSLNSQETQYF.

The V gene is TRBV7-2, the J gene TRBJ2-3; the match to TRBD2 covers 8 bases. In germline, CDR1 is SGHTA, CDR2 FQGNSA. This CDR3 is 16 amino acids long. Trimming at V came to 1 base and at J to 1 base, leaving 4 bases not matched to a gene. The chain's CDR3 is CASSLGAGGGTDTQYF. CDR3 coding DNA: TGTGCCAGCAGCTTAGGGGCGGGAGGAGGCACAGATACGCAGTATTTT. Full variable domain (missing parts from reference TRBV7-2 and TRBJ2-3): GAGVSQSPSNKVTEKGKDVELRCDPISGHTALYWYRQSLGQGLEFLIYFQGNSAPDKSGLPSDRFSAERTGGSVSTLTIQRTQQEDSAVYLCASSLGAGGGTDTQYFGPGTRLTVL.

The chain joins TRBV9 to TRBJ1-1; 7 positions match TRBD1. The CDR3 length is 16 residues. Germline V CDR1 and CDR2: SGDLS, YYNGEE. Trimming cost V 3 bases and J 1 base; bases outside gene matches: 9. This CDR3 reads CASSAKGGGRNTEAFF. CDR3 in DNA: TGTGCCAGCAGCGCGAAGGGAGGGGGCAGGAACACTGAAGCTTTCTTT.

The V and J genes are TRBV6-6 and TRBJ1-2; 8 bases align to TRBD1. The V and J ends lost 5 bases and 7 bases, in that order; junction bases with no gene match: 3. CDR1 and CDR2 (germline): MNHNY, SVGAGI (reference sequence). CDR3 length equals 12 residues. The CDR3 loop is CASSQGASGYTF. The DNA for the CDR3 is TGTGCCAGCAGTCAGGGGGCGTCTGGCTACACCTTC.

This clone has only a few counts. The rearrangement links TRBV5-1 to TRBJ1-5; TRBD1 agrees at 7 bases. CDR1 and CDR2 (germline): SGHRS, YFSETQ. This CDR3 contains 14 residues. Trimming removed 4 bases from V and 4 bases from J; junction bases left unmatched: 5. CDR3 protein: CASSNGTANQPQHF. The CDR3 nucleotides read TGCGCCAGCAGCAACGGGACAGCTAATCAGCCCCAGCATTTT.

There are many counts of this clone. V gene TRBV11-1 combines with J gene TRBJ2-1, with TRBD1 matching 11 bases. V lost 5 bases, J lost 7 bases, and 10 bases stayed unmatched. Germline V gene sequence: CDR1 SGHAT, CDR2 FQDESV (reference sequence). This CDR3 has 16 amino acids. The CDR3 DNA reads as TGTGCCAGCAGCCATTTAGGACAGGGGGCGCGGAATGAGCAGTTCTTC. Its protein product is CASSHLGQGARNEQFF.

This clone was counted ten times or more. CDR3 in amino acids: CASTTPIYNTEAFF. DNA for the CDR3: TGTGCCAGCACTACCCCCATATACAACACTGAAGCTTTCTTT. The chain has TRBV2 and TRBJ1-1; D not certain. Trimming took off 7 bases at V and 2 bases at J, with 14 bases between the two ends. Looked up from germline, CDR1 is SNHLY and CDR2 is FYNNEI. There are 14 residues in the CDR3.

The rearrangement links TRBV12-3 or TRBV12-4 to TRBJ2-3, with D uncertain. The CDR3 runs to 13 residues. V was cut by 3 bases and J by 2 bases, with 6 bases left in between. CDR3 DNA: TGTGCCAGCAGTTTTGCGCCCACAGATACGCAGTATTTT. This encodes CASSFAPTDTQYF.

The chain recombines TRBV19 with TRBJ1-1, with 11 bases lining up with TRBD1. Per the germline V gene, CDR1 is LNHDA and CDR2 is SQIVND (reference sequence). The J segment lost 4 bases and the V segment lost 8 bases, leaving 3 bases of the junction unmatched. The CDR3 length is 13 residues. The chain's CDR3 is CASGGTGGTEAFF. CDR3 coding DNA: TGTGCCAGTGGGGGGACAGGGGGCACTGAAGCTTTCTTT. Full variable domain (outside the CDR3, taken from reference TRBV19 and TRBJ1-1): DGGITQSPKYLFRKEGQNVTLSCEQNLNHDAMYWYRQDPGQGLRLIYYSQIVNDFQKGDIAEGYSVSREKKESFPLTVTSAQKNPTAFYLCASGGTGGTEAFFGQGTRLTVV.

This clone has just a few counts. The chain recombines TRBV9 with TRBJ2-7, with D possibly TRBD2 on 5 matching bases. The CDR3 runs 13 residues. V lost 4 bases to trimming and J lost 5 bases, with 13 bases between them. The germline V gene encodes CDR1 SGDLS and CDR2 YYNGEE. The CDR3 nucleotides read TGTGCCAGCAGCCGCGGCGTGAGGGACGAGCAGTACTTC. Protein sequence: CASSRGVRDEQYF.

The chain is built from TRBV6-5 and TRBJ2-1, with D possibly being TRBD2 (6 bases). Trimming stripped 5 bases from V and 5 bases from J, with 10 bases between. Germline CDR1 is MNHEY and CDR2 is SVGAGI. The CDR3 length is 13 residues. The CDR3 loop is CASSLGGDNEQFF. The CDR3 coding sequence is TGTGCCAGCAGTCTTGGAGGGGACAATGAGCAGTTCTTC.

This clone turned up a few times. The rearrangement joins TRBV2 to TRBJ2-1; D not resolved. The CDR3 is 16 residues long. Trimming took 3 bases from V and 1 from J, leaving 13 bases between them. Germline CDR1 SNHLY, CDR2 FYNNEI. CDR3 sequence reads: CASSDLPVSSYNEQFF. CDR3 DNA sequence: TGTGCCAGCAGTGACTTGCCGGTCTCGTCCTACAATGAGCAGTTCTTC.

Regarding this clone: Different DNA sequences within this sample yield the same CDR3. The CDR3: CASSYGLAGGAGANVLTF. CDR3 DNA: TGTGCCAGCAGCTACGGCCTCGCGGGGGGGGCAGGGGCCAACGTCCTGACTTTC. The rearrangement joins TRBV7-2 to TRBJ2-6; TRBD2 aligns across 9 bases. This CDR3 is 18 amino acids long. CDR1 SGHTA and CDR2 FQGNSA come from the germline V gene. With V trimmed by 4 bases and J by 4 bases, 11 bases remained unmatched.

This clone turned up a few times. The rearrangement uses TRBV20-1 and TRBJ1-1, with D maybe TRBD1 (5 bases). The CDR3 covers 11 residues. V gave up 6 bases and J gave up 8 bases, with 13 bases separating them. Germline V lookup: CDR1 DFQATT, CDR2 SNEGSKA (reference sequence). Here the CDR3 reads CSASGGQEAFF. The CDR3 DNA reads TGCAGTGCATCGGGAGGACAAGAAGCTTTCTTT.

The rearrangement joins TRBV4-1 to TRBJ1-6; 8 nucleotides match TRBD1. The ends lost 4 bases at V and 6 bases at J; junction bases unmatched: 8. CDR1 and CDR2 (germline): MGHRA, YSYEKL. The CDR3 spans 16 residues. CDR3 nucleotides: TGCGCCAGCAGCCGCGGGACAGGCCTTCTTAATTCACCCCTCCACTTT. Protein product: CASSRGTGLLNSPLHF.

V is TRBV19 and J is TRBJ2-7; 12 positions match TRBD2. V lost 7 bases, J lost 2 bases, and 15 bases stayed unmatched. This CDR3 is built from 18 residues. Germline V gives CDR1 LNHDA, CDR2 SQIVND (reference sequence). CDR3 loop: CASTPRASGRAGAYEQYF. The CDR3 bases are TGTGCCAGTACCCCCCGGGCTAGCGGGAGGGCCGGGGCCTACGAGCAGTACTTC.

This clone appeared a single time. This rearrangement joins TRBV9 to TRBJ2-1; 9 bases line up with TRBD1. The V segment lost 5 bases and the J segment 5 bases; nucleotides outside the gene matches: 8. The CDR3 is 15 residues long. CDR1 is SGDLS and CDR2 is YYNGEE in the germline V gene. The CDR3 sequence is CASRRSGQGNNEQFF. The DNA for the CDR3 is TGTGCCAGCAGAAGGTCGGGACAGGGCAACAATGAGCAGTTCTTC.

The chain combines TRBV5-1 with TRBJ2-1; no firm D call. Germline CDR1 SGHRS, CDR2 YFSETQ. Trimming removed 4 bases from V and 6 bases from J, with 8 bases in between. The CDR3 covers 12 residues. CDR3 amino acids: CASSTDFNEQFF. The CDR3 nucleotides read TGCGCCAGCAGCACCGACTTCAATGAGCAGTTCTTC. The variable domain in full, with the rest retrieved from reference TRBV5-1 and TRBJ2-1, is KAGVTQTPRYLIKTRGQQVTLSCSPISGHRSVSWYQQTPGQGLQFLFEYFSETQRNKGNFPGRFSGRQFSNSRSEMNVSTLELGDSALYLCASSTDFNEQFFGPGTRLTVL.

The chain is built from TRBV5-1 and TRBJ1-2, with no clear D. Germline V gives CDR1 SGHRS, CDR2 YFSETQ. V was cut by 0 bases and J by 0 bases, with 12 bases left in between. This CDR3 contains 16 residues. CDR3 loop: CASSLVEGRANYGYTF. CDR3 sequence (DNA): TGCGCCAGCAGCTTGGTGGAGGGAAGGGCTAACTATGGCTACACCTTC. The full variable domain, with the rest looked up from reference TRBV5-1 and TRBJ1-2, is KAGVTQTPRYLIKTRGQQVTLSCSPISGHRSVSWYQQTPGQGLQFLFEYFSETQRNKGNFPGRFSGRQFSNSRSEMNVSTLELGDSALYLCASSLVEGRANYGYTFGSGTRLTVV.

J is TRBJ2-3 and V is TRBV5-1; the D call may be TRBD1 or TRBD2 (5 bases each). CDR3 length equals 17 residues. Between the trimmed V and J ends, which lost 0 bases and 1 base, there was a span of 15 bases. Looked up from germline, CDR1 is SGHRS and CDR2 is YFSETQ. CDR3 protein: CASSLGGTTGGTDTQYF. The DNA for the CDR3 is TGCGCCAGCAGCTTGGGGGGGACCACTGGCGGCACAGATACGCAGTATTTT.

This clone was observed a handful of times. This chain connects TRBV24-1 to TRBJ2-4, with D unresolved. In germline, CDR1 is KGHDR, CDR2 SFDVKD. Deletions cut 2 bases from V and 0 bases from J, with 4 bases between. This CDR3 is 14 amino acids long. CDR3 in DNA: TGTGCCACCAGTGATTGGCAAGCCAAAAACATTCAGTACTTC. Encoded protein: CATSDWQAKNIQYF.